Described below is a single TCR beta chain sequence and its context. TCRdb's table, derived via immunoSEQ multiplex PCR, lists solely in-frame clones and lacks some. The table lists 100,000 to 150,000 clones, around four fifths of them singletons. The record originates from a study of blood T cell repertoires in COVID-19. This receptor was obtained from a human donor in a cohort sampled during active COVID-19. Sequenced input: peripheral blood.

The CDR3 region is CASSLSTAAKNIQYF. The CDR3 DNA follows: TGTGCCAGCAGTTTAAGCACAGCTGCCAAAAACATTCAGTACTTC. The chain is built from TRBV28 and TRBJ2-4; the D is unclear. The germline V gene encodes CDR1 MDHEN and CDR2 SYDVKM. The CDR3 has 15 residues. V lost 2 bases and J 1 base, leaving 9 bases between the germline ends.